Sequencing of this T cell receptor beta chain was carried out in a study of blood T cell repertoires in COVID-19. Study at large: Donors in the United States, Italy and Spain gave samples during acute or convalescent COVID-19. From T cells, B-cell-depleted T cells, or PBMCs came the material, which was cDNA or gDNA.

This CDR3 region has 18 residues. CDR1 and CDR2 (germline): SEHNR, FQNEAQ (reference sequence). V was clipped by 5 bases and J by 6 bases; unmatched bases: 13. In the original workflow: Nucleated cell counts were estimated from reference gene primer amplification. Sequenced by immunoSEQ multiplex PCR; TCRdb stores in-frame clones only, minus some. That table is the source of V, J and clone size, and D and trimming were worked out from the DNA. The sample has some 88,000 clones, roughly nine tenths seen once. The TCR was taken from a human donor with active COVID-19. The donor label of this sample is uncertain. Sequences were obtained from peripheral blood. This rearrangement joins TRBV7-9 to TRBJ2-5, with 15 nucleotides matching TRBD2. The CDR3 protein is CASSTPGTSGGNRQTQYF. The CDR3 DNA is TGTGCCAGCAGCACTCCCGGGACTAGCGGGGGGAATAGGCAGACCCAGTACTTC. Complete variable domain (other parts from reference TRBV7-9 and TRBJ2-5): DTGVSQNPRHKITKRGQNVTFRCDPISEHNRLYWYRQTLGQGPEFLTYFQNEAQLEKSRLLSDRFSAERPKGSFSTLEIQRTEQGDSAMYLCASSTPGTSGGNRQTQYFGPGTRLLVL.